A selection of T cell receptor beta chains follows, all from one sample in a study of blood T cells in healthy people across ages. TCRdb processed the 5' RACE reads anew with MiXCR; each CDR3 protein has one entry. The sample records some 370,000 distinct CDR3 sequences, 45% to 65% being singletons. Sequencing used blood. All receptors come from a man between 60 and 70 years old in good health. Both conserved end residues are part of each CDR3. The D gene is left open where the match is weak. The size field is filled for only some rows; it gives once, few, many or a size class.

V gene	J gene	D gene	clone size	CDR3 DNA	CDR3 protein
TRBV20-1	TRBJ2-7	NA	NA	TGCAGTGCTAGGGCCAGAAGAACCTACGAGCAGTACTTC	CSARARRTYEQYF
TRBV28	TRBJ2-1	NA	NA	TGTGCCAGCAGTCCGGGGCCGGGCTCCTACAATGAGCAGTTCTTC	CASSPGPGSYNEQFF
TRBV20-1	TRBJ1-1	NA	NA	TGCAGTGCTAGAGACCCGGGGGGGACTGAAGCTTTCTTT	CSARDPGGTEAFF
TRBV7-9	TRBJ1-1	NA	NA	TGTGCCAGCAGGATCCCTTCACCTACAGAGAACACTGAAGCTTTCTTT	CASRIPSPTENTEAFF
TRBV9	TRBJ2-3	NA	NA	TGTGCCAGCAGCGTAGCCCCCTCCGATACGCAGTATTTT	CASSVAPSDTQYF
TRBV29-1	TRBJ2-5	NA	NA	TGCAGCGTTGAAGGGGCCACAGGGACTCAAGAGACCCAGTACTTC	CSVEGATGTQETQYF
TRBV7-8	TRBJ2-7	NA	few	TGTGCCAGCAGCCTAACCCGGGCCTTTACCGGCGAGCAGTACTTC	CASSLTRAFTGEQYF
TRBV9	TRBJ2-7	NA	NA	TGTGCCAGCAGCGCAGCGAGCAGTTACCGTATCAATGAGCAGTACTTC	CASSAASSYRINEQYF
TRBV3-1	TRBJ2-3	NA	NA	TGTGCCAGCAGCCAAGACCGCATCACAGATACGCAGTATTTT	CASSQDRITDTQYF
TRBV4-3	TRBJ2-3	NA	NA	TGCGCCAGCAGCCAAGAGGCGTGGTCCACAGATACGCAGTATTTT	CASSQEAWSTDTQYF
TRBV11-1	TRBJ2-5	NA	NA	TGTGCCAGCAGCTCCGAGGGACGGCACCAAGAGACCCAGTACTTC	CASSSEGRHQETQYF
TRBV11-3	TRBJ2-5	TRBD1	NA	TGTGCCAGCAGCCCTGCGGGACAGGGTAATAATGAGCAGTACTTC	CASSPAGQGNNEQYF
TRBV20-1	TRBJ1-5	NA	NA	TGCAGTTCAGGTCAGGCCATGGGGAATCAGCCCCAGCATTTT	CSSGQAMGNQPQHF
TRBV2	TRBJ2-7	TRBD2	NA	TGTGCCAGCAGAACGAAACCGGGACTAGCGGGCCGCGAGCAGTACTTC	CASRTKPGLAGREQYF
TRBV14	TRBJ1-1	NA	NA	TGTGCCAGCAGCCATTTCGGCACTGAAGCTTTCTTT	CASSHFGTEAFF
TRBV28	TRBJ2-3	TRBD1	NA	TGTGCCAGCAGATCAGGGACAGGGGCAGATACGCAGTATTTT	CASRSGTGADTQYF
TRBV6-5	TRBJ2-1	NA	NA	TGTGCCAGCAGTTACGTGGGACCTAAGGCCCATGAGCAGTTCTTC	CASSYVGPKAHEQFF
TRBV10-3	TRBJ2-1	TRBD2	NA	TGTGCCATCAGTGAGACTAGCGGTACGAATGAGCAGTTCTTC	CAISETSGTNEQFF
TRBV6-2/TRBV6-3	TRBJ2-1	NA	NA	TGTGCCACCAGAAATGTGGGGTCCGAGTTCTTC	CATRNVGSEFF
TRBV20-1	TRBJ1-4	NA	NA	TGCAGTGCCAACGAGCCCGCCAGGGCGAGGGAAAAACTGTTTTTT	CSANEPARAREKLFF